These T cell receptor beta chains were read from a single sample in a study of cytomegalovirus exposure and HLA in healthy donors. Produced via immunoSEQ multiplex PCR; TCRdb's table is partial and in-frame only. The data show about 160,000 clones, almost 80% seen once. The sequenced material came from PBMCs. These receptors were taken from a woman in her forties or fifties in good health and CMV-seropositive. The CDR3 runs from the conserved cysteine through the conserved F or W. The order of the fields is clone size, V gene, D gene, J gene, CDR3 DNA, CDR3 protein. A D gene is named only where the DNA matches it firmly. Expanded clones get a size class; other rows say once, few or many, or leave the size out.

size: .; V: TRBV28; D: .; J: TRBJ2-3; DNA: TGTGCCAGCAGCCCCCCCCCGGGTACGCAGTATTTT; CDR3: CASSPPPGTQYF
size: .; V: TRBV29-1; D: TRBD1; J: TRBJ2-2; DNA: TGCAGCGTTCTGGGACAGGGGGCGGCCGGGGAGCTGTTTTTT; CDR3: CSVLGQGAAGELFF
size: .; V: TRBV11-2; D: TRBD1; J: TRBJ2-2; DNA: TGTGCCAGCAGGTCCGACAGGGGCACCGGGGAGCTGTTTTTT; CDR3: CASRSDRGTGELFF
size: .; V: TRBV5-1; D: TRBD2; J: TRBJ2-1; DNA: TGCGCCAGCAGCTTTGGCGGGAGAGGAAACAATGAGCAGTTCTTC; CDR3: CASSFGGRGNNEQFF
size: .; V: TRBV11-2; D: .; J: TRBJ2-7; DNA: TGTGCCAGCAGCTTAGGTGGCTCCTCCTACGAGCAGTACTTC; CDR3: CASSLGGSSYEQYF
size: .; V: TRBV19; D: .; J: TRBJ2-3; DNA: TGTGCCAGTAGCAAAGGAGCGGCGAGCACAGATACGCAGTATTTT; CDR3: CASSKGAASTDTQYF
size: .; V: TRBV5-8; D: .; J: TRBJ1-2; DNA: TGTGCCAGCAGCTTGGGGCCTCGGACAGTTGGCTACACCTTC; CDR3: CASSLGPRTVGYTF
size: .; V: TRBV28; D: .; J: TRBJ1-2; DNA: TGTGCCAGCAGCCGCACCTCAAGGCGGGCCTACTATGGCTACACCTTC; CDR3: CASSRTSRRAYYGYTF
size: .; V: TRBV5-1; D: TRBD2; J: TRBJ2-7; DNA: TGCGCCAGCAGCTTGGAGACTAGCGGGGGTTACGAGCAGTACTTC; CDR3: CASSLETSGGYEQYF
size: .; V: TRBV6-5; D: TRBD1; J: TRBJ2-1; DNA: TGTGCCAGCAGTTTCGACAGGGCAGTTCCATACAATGAGCAGTTCTTC; CDR3: CASSFDRAVPYNEQFF
size: .; V: TRBV2; D: TRBD1; J: TRBJ2-5; DNA: TGTGCCAGCTGGGGAGAACAACAGGGGGCGAAGGCCCAGTACTTC; CDR3: CASWGEQQGAKAQYF
size: .; V: TRBV19; D: .; J: TRBJ1-5; DNA: TGTGCCAGTAGTGACCCAGGGAGGCAGCCCCAGCATTTT; CDR3: CASSDPGRQPQHF
size: .; V: TRBV5-1; D: .; J: TRBJ2-7; DNA: TGCGCCAGCAGCGCCAGCTCCTACGAGCAGTACTTC; CDR3: CASSASSYEQYF
size: .; V: TRBV9; D: TRBD2; J: TRBJ2-3; DNA: TGTGCCAGCAGCGATAGCGGGAGTAGCAGGTTAAGGCAGTATTTT; CDR3: CASSDSGSSRLRQYF
size: few; V: TRBV6-6; D: .; J: TRBJ1-1; DNA: TGTGCCAGCAGTATCCCAGGGGACACTGAAGCTTTCTTT; CDR3: CASSIPGDTEAFF
size: .; V: TRBV4-1; D: .; J: TRBJ1-2; DNA: TGCGCCAGCAGCCCCTTCGGTCTGTATGGCTACACCTTC; CDR3: CASSPFGLYGYTF
size: .; V: TRBV28; D: TRBD1; J: TRBJ1-5; DNA: TGTGCCAGCAGTAACGTTGAAGGGGGCGCGGTGCAGCCCCAGCATTTT; CDR3: CASSNVEGGAVQPQHF
size: .; V: TRBV9; D: .; J: TRBJ2-1; DNA: TGTGCCAGCAGCGTAGGCTCAGGGTACAATGAGCAGTTCTTC; CDR3: CASSVGSGYNEQFF
size: .; V: TRBV6-6; D: .; J: TRBJ1-5; DNA: TGTGCCAGCAGACCTAAAACGCAGGGATCTGGGCCCCAGCATTTT; CDR3: CASRPKTQGSGPQHF
size: .; V: TRBV19; D: .; J: TRBJ1-6; DNA: TGTGCCAGTAGTACCATCAGGGATAATTCACCCCTCCACTTT; CDR3: CASSTIRDNSPLHF
size: .; V: TRBV4-3; D: TRBD1; J: TRBJ2-4; DNA: TGCGCCAGCAGCCAAGTAGACGGGACGGACAGGGGTTACATTCAGTACTTC; CDR3: CASSQVDGTDRGYIQYF
size: .; V: TRBV11-1; D: .; J: TRBJ1-1; DNA: TGTGCCAGCAGGCACTTGCTTGAAGCTTTCTTT; CDR3: CASRHLLEAFF
size: .; V: TRBV5-8; D: .; J: TRBJ2-7; DNA: TGTGCCAGCAGCTTTGGGGGGGCTACCTACGAGCAGTACTTC; CDR3: CASSFGGATYEQYF
size: .; V: TRBV19; D: .; J: TRBJ1-3; DNA: TGTGCCAGTAGTTGGTCAGATGGAAACACCATATATTTT; CDR3: CASSWSDGNTIYF
size: .; V: TRBV7-9; D: TRBD1; J: TRBJ1-1; DNA: TGTGCCAGCAGCGCAAAGACAGGGGAGAACACTGAAGCTTTCTTT; CDR3: CASSAKTGENTEAFF
size: .; V: TRBV7-9; D: .; J: TRBJ1-2; DNA: TGTGCCAGCAGCTTGGCATCTCAGGGTGGCTACACCTTC; CDR3: CASSLASQGGYTF
size: .; V: TRBV2; D: TRBD1; J: TRBJ2-2; DNA: TGTGCCAGCAGGCCTCGGACAGGGGACACCGGGGAGCTGTTTTTT; CDR3: CASRPRTGDTGELFF
size: .; V: TRBV28; D: TRBD1; J: TRBJ1-5; DNA: TGTGCCAGCAGTTACATACAGGGGTATAGCAATCAGCCCCAGCATTTT; CDR3: CASSYIQGYSNQPQHF
size: few; V: TRBV7-2; D: .; J: TRBJ1-1; DNA: TGTGCCAGCAGCATAGGACAGTGGGTCACTGAAGCTTTCTTT; CDR3: CASSIGQWVTEAFF
size: .; V: TRBV7-8; D: TRBD1; J: TRBJ1-5; DNA: TGTGCCAGCAGCTCCCACAGGGGGAGCAATCAGCCCCAGCATTTT; CDR3: CASSSHRGSNQPQHF
size: .; V: TRBV25-1; D: .; J: TRBJ2-1; DNA: TGTGCCAGCAGTGAATTCGTGAGCGGCAATCCTTGGAATGAGCAGTTCTTC; CDR3: CASSEFVSGNPWNEQFF
size: .; V: TRBV7-9; D: TRBD1; J: TRBJ2-7; DNA: TGTGCCAGCAGCTTATCTCGGACAGGGGGCTCCCACGAGCAGTACTTC; CDR3: CASSLSRTGGSHEQYF
size: once; V: TRBV10-3; D: TRBD2; J: TRBJ2-1; DNA: TGTGCCACACAAGGGACGGGGGGATCCTACAATGAGCAGTTCTTC; CDR3: CATQGTGGSYNEQFF
size: .; V: TRBV6-1; D: .; J: TRBJ2-7; DNA: TGTGCCAGCAGCCCAGACAGTTATAGCTCCTACGAGCAGTACTTC; CDR3: CASSPDSYSSYEQYF
size: .; V: TRBV5-1; D: TRBD2; J: TRBJ2-7; DNA: TGCGCCAGCAGCTTGGTCGCGGGGGAGGTGGGCGAGCAGTACTTC; CDR3: CASSLVAGEVGEQYF
size: few; V: TRBV12-5; D: TRBD1; J: TRBJ1-4; DNA: TGTGCTAGTGGTTTGACCCTACAGGGGAAAAATGAAAAACTGTTTTTT; CDR3: CASGLTLQGKNEKLFF
size: .; V: TRBV10-3; D: .; J: TRBJ2-3; DNA: TGTGCCATCAGTGACTTGCTTAGTACGCAGTATTTT; CDR3: CAISDLLSTQYF
size: .; V: TRBV12-5; D: TRBD1; J: TRBJ1-2; DNA: TGTGCTAGTGGTCCCTCCGGGACAGTCTATGGCTACACCTTC; CDR3: CASGPSGTVYGYTF
size: .; V: TRBV7-3; D: TRBD1; J: TRBJ2-1; DNA: TGTGCCAGCAGCTTAACGGGAACCGGGACAGGGGGCTACAATGAGCAGTTCTTC; CDR3: CASSLTGTGTGGYNEQFF
size: .; V: TRBV5-8; D: TRBD1; J: TRBJ1-1; DNA: TGTGCCAGCAGCCCATACAGGGGACACACTGAAGCTTTCTTT; CDR3: CASSPYRGHTEAFF
size: .; V: TRBV9; D: TRBD1; J: TRBJ1-3; DNA: TGTGCCAGCAGCATCCAGGGGGCAGTCGGAAACACCATATATTTT; CDR3: CASSIQGAVGNTIYF
size: few; V: TRBV7-2; D: .; J: TRBJ2-3; DNA: TGTGCCAGCAGCGTAAATACAGGTTCCAGCACAGATACGCAGTATTTT; CDR3: CASSVNTGSSTDTQYF